The 15 T cell receptor beta chains listed next were all sequenced from one sample in a study of cytomegalovirus exposure and HLA in healthy donors. Primers for the PCR totalled 60 Vbeta and 13 Jbeta. The protocol was immunoSEQ multiplex PCR, while the TCRdb copy is restricted to in-frame clones and leaves out a portion. In the table there are approximately 92,000 clones, roughly 73% of which are singletons. The sequencing input was PBMCs. These receptors all stem from a man aged 45 to 65 in good health and CMV-seropositive.

The chain recombines TRBV2 with TRBJ2-1; 7 bases fit TRBD2. Germline CDR1 reads SNHLY; CDR2 reads FYNNEI. V shed 3 bases and J 4 bases; nucleotides not matched to a gene: 9. This CDR3 has 16 residues. CDR3 in amino acids: CASSESGGGLYNEQFF. As DNA, the CDR3 is TGTGCCAGCAGTGAGAGTGGGGGGGGACTTTACAATGAGCAGTTCTTC.

V is TRBV9 and J is TRBJ2-3; 16 positions match TRBD2. The CDR3 loop spans 18 amino acids. With V trimmed by 2 bases and J by 7 bases, 10 bases remained unmatched. The V gene's germline CDR1 is SGDLS and CDR2 YYNGEE. The CDR3 reads CASSVAGTSGGAVNTQYF. CDR3 bases: TGTGCCAGCAGCGTGGCTGGGACTAGCGGGGGGGCGGTAAATACGCAGTATTTT.

The rearrangement uses TRBV11-3 and TRBJ2-2; D gene uncertain. Trimming shortened V by 5 bases and J by 4 bases, and 11 bases separated the two germline ends. The CDR3 is made up of 14 amino acids. Germline V gene data show CDR1 as SGHNT and CDR2 as YENEEA. CDR3 nucleotides: TGTGCCAGCAGCCCATCCGGCGGCACCGGGGAGCTGTTTTTT. Its translation: CASSPSGGTGELFF. Full variable domain (remainder filled in from reference TRBV11-3 and TRBJ2-2): EAGVVQSPRYKIIEKKQPVAFWCNPISGHNTLYWYLQNLGQGPELLIRYENEEAVDDSQLPKDRFSAERLKGVDSTLKIQPAELGDSAVYLCASSPSGGTGELFFGEGSRLTVL.

The chain carries TRBV4-1 and TRBJ1-5, with TRBD1 as a possible D gene (5 bases). Germline V gene data show CDR1 as MGHRA and CDR2 as YSYEKL. Trimming removed 7 bases from V and 3 bases from J, with 16 bases in between. This CDR3 is 15 amino acids long. The CDR3 DNA follows: TGCGCCAGCAACCCCCATGGGGCAAACAATCAGCCCCAGCATTTT. Its translation is CASNPHGANNQPQHF.

The chain combines TRBV30 with TRBJ1-1, with a tentative D call TRBD1 (6 bases). The length of the CDR3 is 15 residues. Trimming cost V 0 bases and J 1 base, with 12 bases left between them. Germline values: CDR1 GTSNPN, CDR2 SVGIG (reference sequence). CDR3 protein: CAWSVQGRRNTEAFF. The CDR3 DNA follows: TGTGCCTGGAGTGTACAGGGACGGCGGAACACTGAAGCTTTCTTT.

The genes are TRBV15 and TRBJ2-2; TRBD1 matches 7 bases. This CDR3 has 16 residues. After removal of 3 bases from V and 1 base from J, the junction contained 5 bases not matched to a gene. Germline CDR1 is LNHNV and CDR2 is YYDKDF (reference sequence). The CDR3 sequence: CATSSAGTVNTGELFF. The CDR3 region has the DNA TGTGCCACCAGCAGTGCCGGGACAGTGAACACCGGGGAGCTGTTTTTT.

J is TRBJ2-1 and V is TRBV6-1; weak D call: TRBD2 (6 bases). CDR3 length: 13 amino acids. The V gene lost 6 bases and the J gene lost 5 bases, with 11 bases spanning the gap. CDR1 and CDR2 from the germline V gene are MNHNS and SASEGT. CDR3 sequence reads: CASRVTSNNEQFF. The CDR3, as DNA: TGTGCCAGCAGAGTGACTAGTAACAATGAGCAGTTCTTC.

This chain uses TRBV2 with TRBJ2-2; TRBD2 agrees at 13 bases. The CDR3 has 18 residues. The trim removed 5 bases at V and 7 bases at J, leaving 13 bases unmatched. Germline assignment: CDR1 SNHLY and CDR2 FYNNEI. In nucleotides, the CDR3 is TGTGCCAGCAGTTATAGGCCAACTAGCGGGGGGGCCGGCGGGGAGCTGTTTTTT. Protein sequence: CASSYRPTSGGAGGELFF. The full variable domain, completed using reference TRBV2 and TRBJ2-2, is EPEVTQTPSHQVTQMGQEVILRCVPISNHLYFYWYRQILGQKVEFLVSFYNNEISEKSEIFDDQFSVERPDGSNFTLKIRSTKLEDSAMYFCASSYRPTSGGAGGELFFGEGSRLTVL.

With respect to this clone: Sequence at one end of the junction differs from germline and may be a read error. This chain links TRBV10-3 with TRBJ2-2, with 9 nucleotides matching TRBD1. The germline V gene encodes CDR1 ENHRY and CDR2 SYGVKD. The CDR3 runs to 15 residues. The CDR3 reads CAIRLGQGFPGEPFF. CDR3 coding DNA: TGTGCCATCAGACTGGGACAGGGCTTCCCCGGGGAGCCGTTTTTT.

V gene TRBV4-3 combines with J gene TRBJ1-3; D uncertain. Germline V gives CDR1 LGHNA, CDR2 YSLEER. The CDR3 sequence is 15 residues long. With 6 bases removed from V and 0 bases from J, the gap between germline ends came to 12 bases. The CDR3 DNA follows: TGCGCCAGCAGTCCAGACTCGAGCTCTGGAAACACCATATATTTT. Translation gives CASSPDSSSGNTIYF.

This clone was recorded once. The rearrangement uses TRBV11-2 and TRBJ2-5, with TRBD2 as a possible D gene (6 bases). Trimming cost V 5 bases and J 1 base, with 8 bases left between them. Germline values: CDR1 SGHAT, CDR2 FQNNGV. The CDR3 totals 13 residues. CDR3 DNA: TGTGCCAGCAGCCCGGGACTCCAAGAGACCCAGTACTTC. It codes for CASSPGLQETQYF.

The rearrangement uses TRBV30 and TRBJ2-1; 10 nucleotides line up with TRBD2. Germline CDR1 is GTSNPN and CDR2 is SVGIG (reference sequence). This CDR3 is 15 amino acids long. Germline trimming cut 2 bases from V and 4 bases from J; bases unmatched to any gene: 5. DNA of the CDR3: TGTGCCTGGAGTTGGCTAGCGGGGGCATACAATGAGCAGTTCTTC. This sequence encodes CAWSWLAGAYNEQFF.

In its sample, this clone was seen a few times. The V call is TRBV11-2, the J call TRBJ1-1; D ambiguous. This CDR3 contains 13 residues. The germline V and J ends were trimmed by 2 bases and 4 bases, with 8 bases remaining between them. Germline CDR1 and CDR2: SGHAT and FQNNGV. The CDR3 spells CASSLMEGTEAFF. The CDR3, as DNA: TGTGCCAGCAGCTTAATGGAGGGCACTGAAGCTTTCTTT.

The V call is TRBV29-1, the J call TRBJ2-7, with 7 nucleotides matching TRBD1. V lost 1 base to trimming and J lost 7 bases; unmatched junction nucleotides: 7. CDR1 and CDR2 (germline): SQVTM, ANQGSEA. The CDR3 consists of 13 residues. CDR3 region: CSVEGEGGAEQYF. In DNA form, the CDR3 reads TGCAGCGTTGAAGGGGAAGGGGGCGCAGAGCAGTACTTC.

Concerning this clone itself: One end of the junction is discordant with germline, which a read error may explain. This sequence joins TRBV28 and TRBJ1-5, with 12 bases lining up with TRBD1. Germline V lookup: CDR1 MDHEN, CDR2 SYDVKM. There are 15 residues in the CDR3. The CDR3 DNA sequence: TGTGCCAGCAGTTTAGGGGACAGGGGGCGTCAGCCCCAGAATTTT. Protein product: CASSLGDRGRQPQNF.